This is a list of T cell receptor beta chains from one sample in a study of blood T cell repertoires in COVID-19. The data were produced by immunoSEQ multiplex PCR, yet TCRdb's version contains in-frame clones alone and is incomplete. The data hold under 130,000 clones, with approximately 84% observed a single time. Sequencing was carried out using peripheral blood. These receptors came from a human donor in a cohort sampled during active COVID-19. CDR3s leave out the opening cysteine and the closing phenylalanine or tryptophan.

j_call: TRBJ2-2
v_call: TRBV11-2
cdr3_length: 14
cdr3_aa: ASSPDGTGGVGELF

j_call: TRBJ2-3
v_call: TRBV3-1/TRBV3-2
cdr3_length: 16
cdr3_aa: ASSQETSGREGTDTQY

j_call: TRBJ2-5
v_call: TRBV11-2
cdr3_length: 17
cdr3_aa: ASSFARAVYRDRLSTQY

j_call: TRBJ1-4
v_call: TRBV7-2
cdr3_length: 13
cdr3_aa: ASSLMTGGAEKLF

j_call: TRBJ2-3
v_call: TRBV3-1/TRBV3-2
cdr3_length: 12
cdr3_aa: ASSQAASADTQY

j_call: TRBJ2-1
v_call: TRBV7-8
cdr3_length: 12
cdr3_aa: ASSLGSQYNEQF

j_call: TRBJ2-7
v_call: TRBV3-1/TRBV3-2
cdr3_length: 13
cdr3_aa: ASSQVAGKRGEQY

j_call: TRBJ1-1
v_call: TRBV5-4
cdr3_length: 13
cdr3_aa: ASSLDSGMNTEAF

j_call: TRBJ1-3
v_call: TRBV5-1
cdr3_length: 13
cdr3_aa: ASSLGPGAGNTIY

j_call: TRBJ1-1
v_call: TRBV6-6
cdr3_length: 11
cdr3_aa: ASSYREIWDGS

j_call: TRBJ2-2
v_call: TRBV7-2
cdr3_length: 12
cdr3_aa: ASSLKTGIGELF

j_call: TRBJ2-6
v_call: TRBV27
cdr3_length: 14
cdr3_aa: ASRQGAAAGANVLT

j_call: TRBJ1-2
v_call: TRBV2
cdr3_length: 10
cdr3_aa: ASRTVDYGYT

j_call: TRBJ2-2
v_call: TRBV7-2
cdr3_length: 16
cdr3_aa: ASSRYRGLAGAAGELF

j_call: TRBJ2-2
v_call: TRBV5-1
cdr3_length: 15
cdr3_aa: ASSLTIGTGNTGELF

j_call: TRBJ1-1
v_call: TRBV7-9
cdr3_length: 11
cdr3_aa: ASSLAGQQIFF

j_call: TRBJ2-7
v_call: TRBV28
cdr3_length: 13
cdr3_aa: ASSLGILKGLEQY

j_call: TRBJ2-4
v_call: TRBV6-1
cdr3_length: 12
cdr3_aa: ASSEEDRANIQY

j_call: TRBJ2-2
v_call: TRBV9
cdr3_length: 16
cdr3_aa: ASSVPLAGGGEDGELF

j_call: TRBJ2-7
v_call: TRBV24-1
cdr3_length: 14
cdr3_aa: ATSDSRSTATYEQY

j_call: TRBJ2-3
v_call: TRBV24-1
cdr3_length: 12
cdr3_aa: ATSVTGSTDTQY

j_call: TRBJ1-1
v_call: TRBV30
cdr3_length: 12
cdr3_aa: AWRGGRGPTEAF

j_call: TRBJ1-3
v_call: TRBV4-1
cdr3_length: 12
cdr3_aa: ASSGWSSGNTIY

j_call: TRBJ1-5
v_call: TRBV27
cdr3_length: 11
cdr3_aa: ASSMGNNQPQH

j_call: TRBJ1-3
v_call: TRBV4-2
cdr3_length: 15
cdr3_aa: ASSQGRGAGIGNTIY

j_call: TRBJ1-4
v_call: TRBV15
cdr3_length: 16
cdr3_aa: ATSRDLGGVTTNEKLF